What follows is one TCR beta chain and its context. CDR1 MNHNY and CDR2 SVGAGI come from the germline V gene (reference sequence). V was clipped by 6 bases and J by 7 bases, with 16 bases between them. The CDR3 length is 14 residues. The table came from immunoSEQ multiplex PCR; TCRdb's copy has only in-frame clones and leaves some out. The top ten hold 0.4% to 0.5% of the sample, which has around 60,000 clones, less than 95% seen once. This record comes from a study of T cell changes during pregnancy in multiple sclerosis. This clonotype was obtained from a female donor in good health, enrolled as a control in a pregnancy study. The material sequenced was CD4+ T cells from peripheral blood mononuclear cells, taken after pregnancy. The gene calls are TRBV6-6 and TRBJ2-1, with a possible D match to TRBD1 (7 bases). The CDR3 nucleotides read TGTGCCAGCAGGGGACAGTTCGGAGGGAATGAGCAGTTCTTC. This encodes CASRGQFGGNEQFF.